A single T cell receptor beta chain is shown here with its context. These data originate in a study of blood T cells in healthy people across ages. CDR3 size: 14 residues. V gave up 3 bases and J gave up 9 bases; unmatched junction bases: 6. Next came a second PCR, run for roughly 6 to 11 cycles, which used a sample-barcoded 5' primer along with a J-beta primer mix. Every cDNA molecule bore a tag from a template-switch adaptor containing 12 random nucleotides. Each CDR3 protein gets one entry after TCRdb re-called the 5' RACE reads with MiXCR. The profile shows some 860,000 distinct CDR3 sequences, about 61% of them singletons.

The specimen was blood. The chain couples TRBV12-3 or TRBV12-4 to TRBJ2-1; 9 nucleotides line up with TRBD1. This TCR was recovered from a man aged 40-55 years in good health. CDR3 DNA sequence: TGTGCCAGCAGTTTTGGGACAGGGAGGGGTGAGCAGTTCTTC. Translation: CASSFGTGRGEQFF.